The 31 T cell receptor beta chains given below trace back to one sample, sequenced in a study of blood T cell repertoires in COVID-19. Here immunoSEQ multiplex PCR was the method, and the copy in TCRdb shows in-frame clones only, minus some. The table lists some 350,000 clones, approximately 89% of them singletons. Sample: PBMCs or T cells enriched from blood (not recorded which). The receptors come from a woman aged 30 to 39 who had recovered from COVID-19.

This chain joins TRBV7-9 and TRBJ1-4; D remains ambiguous. This CDR3 is built from 16 residues. The V end was cut by 5 bases, the J end by 0 bases, with 13 bases between. Germline V lookup: CDR1 SEHNR, CDR2 FQNEAQ (reference sequence). As DNA, the CDR3 is TGTGCCAGCAGCCCCCCAGTTGGTGCAACTAATGAAAAACTGTTTTTT. This encodes CASSPPVGATNEKLFF.

The chain combines TRBV15 with TRBJ1-5; the D gene is possibly TRBD1 (6 bases). Deletions cut 4 bases from V and 3 bases from J, with 10 bases between. Per the germline V gene, CDR1 is LNHNV and CDR2 is YYDKDF (reference sequence). The length of the CDR3 is 14 residues. CDR3 sequence reads: CATSKGQYNQPQHF. The CDR3 region has the DNA TGTGCCACCAGCAAAGGACAGTACAATCAGCCCCAGCATTTT.

The rearrangement links TRBV7-2 to TRBJ1-2; 7 bases map to TRBD1. The V segment lost 5 bases and the J segment 3 bases; nucleotides outside the gene matches: 9. CDR3 length equals 15 residues. CDR1 is SGHTA, CDR2 FQGNSA, per germline. The CDR3 nucleotides are TGTGCCAGCAGCCAAGGACAGGCCCTGTACTATGGCTACACCTTC. Translated, it gives CASSQGQALYYGYTF.

The gene calls are TRBV6-6 and TRBJ2-7; TRBD1 agrees at 9 bases. V lost 5 bases and J lost 6; bases outside the gene matches: 8. This CDR3 contains 14 residues. From germline, CDR1 is MNHNY and CDR2 SVGAGI (reference sequence). CDR3 in DNA: TGTGCCAGCAGTACCCCGGGACAGGGTGGCGAGCAGTACTTC. This translates into CASSTPGQGGEQYF.

V gene TRBV12-5 combines with J gene TRBJ2-3; 7 positions match TRBD1. CDR1 is LGHNT, CDR2 FRNRAP, per germline. Germline trimming cut 2 bases from V and 6 bases from J; bases unmatched to any gene: 2. CDR3 length: 13 amino acids. This CDR3 reads CASGLPTGDTQYF. The CDR3 DNA reads TGTGCTAGTGGTTTGCCGACAGGGGATACGCAGTATTTT. The variable domain in full, with the rest retrieved from reference TRBV12-5 and TRBJ2-3, is DARVTQTPRHKVTEMGQEVTMRCQPILGHNTVFWYRQTMMQGLELLAYFRNRAPLDDSGMPKDRFSAEMPDATLATLKIQPSEPRDSAVYFCASGLPTGDTQYFGPGTRLTVL.

This chain connects TRBV23-1 to TRBJ2-7; D is ambiguous. TRBV23-1 falls under the ORF class, with uncertain function. Trimming took 6 bases from V and 0 from J, leaving 15 bases between them. The CDR3 has 15 residues. The CDR3 coding sequence is TGCGCCAGCAGCTACAGTTGTCGATTCTCCTACGAGCAGTACTTC. Translated: CASSYSCRFSYEQYF.

This chain's CDR3 is CATSRDFTGGGQPQHF. CDR3 nucleotide sequence: TGTGCCACCAGCAGAGATTTTACGGGGGGCGGTCAGCCCCAGCATTTT. The V gene is TRBV15, the J gene TRBJ1-5; possible D gene TRBD1, 6 bases. This CDR3 spans 16 amino acids. Germline V gene data show CDR1 as LNHNV and CDR2 as YYDKDF (reference sequence). V was shortened by 0 bases and J by 6 bases, with 15 bases between the two germline ends.

In nucleotides, the CDR3 is TGTGCCAGCAGCCCTTTAGGACAGGGTGGGGGCTACACCTTC. This codes for CASSPLGQGGGYTF. This chain links TRBV3-1 (or the pseudogene TRBV3-2) with TRBJ1-2; 8 bases agree with TRBD1. Germline CDR1 and CDR2: LGHDT and YNNKEL (reference sequence). The length of the CDR3 is 14 residues. J lost 8 bases, V lost 4 bases, and 9 bases had no gene match.

The chain recombines TRBV5-6 with TRBJ2-2; possible D gene TRBD2, 6 bases. There are 14 residues in the CDR3. Trimming took 2 bases from V and 6 from J, leaving 11 bases between them. The germline CDR1 and CDR2 sequences are SGHDT and YYEEEE. The CDR3 DNA reads as TGTGCCAGCAGCTTTCCGGGGGAGGCCGGGGAGCTGTTTTTT. Its protein is CASSFPGEAGELFF. The entire variable domain, with the rest obtained from reference TRBV5-6 and TRBJ2-2, is as follows: DAGVTQSPTHLIKTRGQQVTLRCSPKSGHDTVSWYQQALGQGPQFIFQYYEEEERQRGNFPDRFSGHQFPNYSSELNVNALLLGDSALYLCASSFPGEAGELFFGEGSRLTVL.

J is TRBJ1-5 and V is TRBV18; tentatively, D is TRBD1 (6 bases). The CDR3 extends over 15 amino acids. Germline V gives CDR1 KGHSH, CDR2 LQKENI. V was shortened by 5 bases and J by 1 base, with 12 bases between the two germline ends. Written as DNA, the CDR3 is TGTGCCAGCTCATCTGAGGGGGGGAGCAATCAGCCCCAGCATTTT. Its protein is CASSSEGGSNQPQHF.

The chain has TRBV29-1 and TRBJ1-3, with a tentative D call TRBD1 (5 bases). Trimming took 4 bases from V and 3 from J, leaving 13 bases between them. Germline assignment: CDR1 SQVTM and CDR2 ANQGSEA. CDR3 length: 14 amino acids. The DNA for the CDR3 is TGCAGCGTTGGGGAGGGGAACTTTGGAAACACCATATATTTT. This translates into CSVGEGNFGNTIYF.

The gene calls are TRBV19 and TRBJ1-2; D is perhaps TRBD1 (5 bases). There are 11 residues in the CDR3. Trimming removed 7 bases from V and 8 bases from J, with 11 bases in between. CDR1 is LNHDA, CDR2 SQIVND, per germline (reference sequence). This CDR3 reads CASMGGAGYTF. The CDR3 region has the DNA TGTGCCAGTATGGGGGGTGCAGGCTACACCTTC.

This clone was counted a few times. The chain recombines TRBV6-5 with TRBJ2-2, with a tentative D call TRBD2 (5 bases). The CDR3 length is 13 residues. Germline CDR1 reads MNHEY; CDR2 reads SVGAGI. The V end was cut by 6 bases, the J end by 6 bases, with 11 bases between. The CDR3 spells CASRLEGAGELFF. CDR3 in DNA: TGTGCCAGCAGACTAGAGGGCGCCGGGGAGCTGTTTTTT.

The chain couples TRBV12-3 or TRBV12-4 to TRBJ1-5; D remains ambiguous. This CDR3 is 12 amino acids long. V was pared by 3 bases and J by 5 bases, with 5 bases between. CDR3 coding DNA: TGTGCCAGCAGTTTTTCGGATCAGCCCCAGCATTTT. Its translation is CASSFSDQPQHF.

This chain connects TRBV6-5 to TRBJ2-6, with D perhaps matching TRBD1 (5 bases). This CDR3 region has 15 residues. V dropped 2 bases and J dropped 0 bases, with 5 bases sitting between them. The V gene's germline CDR1 is MNHEY and CDR2 SVGAGI. The CDR3 region has the DNA TGTGCCAGCAGTTACGACAGCTCTGGGGCCAACGTCCTGACTTTC. Translated, it gives CASSYDSSGANVLTF.

The rearrangement links TRBV6-5 to TRBJ1-3, with TRBD1 as a possible D gene (5 bases). The CDR3 is made up of 14 amino acids. V was clipped by 0 bases and J by 3 bases, with 6 bases between them. The germline V gene encodes CDR1 MNHEY and CDR2 SVGAGI. The CDR3 coding sequence is TGTGCCAGCAGTTACTCCAGGGATGGAAACACCATATATTTT. Translating it yields CASSYSRDGNTIYF.

The J gene is TRBJ2-5, the V gene TRBV5-4, with a possible D match to TRBD1 (6 bases). Germline V gene data show CDR1 as SGHNT and CDR2 as YYREEE (reference sequence). Deletions cut 3 bases from V and 5 bases from J, with 20 bases between. This CDR3 has 16 residues. In DNA, the CDR3 is TGTGCCAGCAGCTACCCCCAAGCAGGGGCTCGGGAGACCCAGTACTTC. It specifies CASSYPQAGARETQYF.

The chain combines TRBV6-5 with TRBJ1-6; 7 bases agree with TRBD1. Trimming at V came to 10 bases and at J to 6 bases, leaving 9 bases not matched to a gene. CDR3 length: 14 amino acids. The germline V gene encodes CDR1 MNHEY and CDR2 SVGAGI. CDR3 coding DNA: TGTGCCACCTCATCCGGACAGGCTAATTCACCCCTCCACTTT. It is translated as CATSSGQANSPLHF.

The chain recombines TRBV7-9 with TRBJ2-3; 10 nucleotides align to TRBD2. After removal of 5 bases from V and 5 bases from J, the junction contained 7 bases not matched to a gene. This CDR3 region has 15 residues. Germline V gene sequence: CDR1 SEHNR, CDR2 FQNEAQ (reference sequence). CDR3 sequence: CASSIGRLAGDTQYF. CDR3 DNA: TGTGCCAGCAGCATCGGGAGACTAGCGGGAGATACGCAGTATTTT.

This chain connects TRBV19 to TRBJ1-4; TRBD1 aligns across 8 bases. The CDR3 sequence is 15 residues long. V dropped 4 bases and J dropped 3; count of bases not matched to a gene: 4. Germline V lookup: CDR1 LNHDA, CDR2 SQIVND (reference sequence). Here the CDR3 reads CASSTPGGPNEKLFF. CDR3 bases: TGTGCCAGTAGTACCCCAGGGGGCCCTAATGAAAAACTGTTTTTT.

The CDR3 region is CASSLSGNQETQYF. The CDR3 DNA is TGCGCCAGCAGCTTGTCAGGGAACCAAGAGACCCAGTACTTC. This rearrangement joins TRBV5-1 to TRBJ2-5, with D maybe TRBD1 (5 bases). This CDR3 is built from 14 residues. CDR1 is SGHRS, CDR2 YFSETQ, per germline. V gave up 1 base and J gave up 0 bases, with 7 bases separating them.

The V and J genes are TRBV6-5 and TRBJ2-7, with 9 bases fitting TRBD1. Trimming cost V 6 bases and J 6 bases; bases outside gene matches: 12. Germline CDR1 is MNHEY and CDR2 is SVGAGI. The CDR3 consists of 15 residues. DNA for the CDR3: TGTGCCAGCAGGACACCGGGACAGGGCCATGGCGAGCAGTACTTC. Its translation is CASRTPGQGHGEQYF.

The chain couples TRBV4-3 to TRBJ2-2; 7 bases agree with TRBD2. J was trimmed by 1 base and V by 0 bases; bases with no gene match: 2. This CDR3 spans 16 amino acids. The germline V gene encodes CDR1 LGHNA and CDR2 YSLEER. The CDR3 sequence: CASSQEGGMNTGELFF. The CDR3 DNA follows: TGCGCCAGCAGCCAAGAGGGGGGGATGAACACCGGGGAGCTGTTTTTT.

The rearrangement uses TRBV29-1 and TRBJ2-1; no reliable D call. Germline assignment: CDR1 SQVTM and CDR2 ANQGSEA. The V end was cut by 7 bases, the J end by 6 bases, with 13 bases between. The CDR3 covers 12 residues. CDR3 sequence: CSARRQSNEQFF. CDR3 in DNA: TGCAGCGCCAGGCGTCAGAGCAATGAGCAGTTCTTC.

The chain couples TRBV7-9 to TRBJ1-3, with 7 nucleotides matching TRBD1. Germline-derived CDR1 and CDR2 are SEHNR and FQNEAQ (reference sequence). The CDR3 totals 15 residues. V trimming: 4 bases; J trimming: 2 bases; junction bases outside the gene matches: 5. The DNA of the CDR3 is TGTGCCAGCAGCTCGTACAGGGGACCTGGAAACACCATATATTTT. Translation: CASSSYRGPGNTIYF.

V usage is TRBV5-1 and J usage is TRBJ2-7; 12 bases are shared with TRBD1. From germline, CDR1 is SGHRS and CDR2 YFSETQ. Germline trimming cut 0 bases from V and 5 bases from J; bases unmatched to any gene: 6. This CDR3 contains 16 residues. The CDR3 nucleotides read TGCGCCAGCAGCTTGGCCGTGGGACAGGGGGCCGACGAGCAGTACTTC. It translates to CASSLAVGQGADEQYF.

This clone appeared once. The chain uses TRBV9 and TRBJ2-7; 7 bases align to TRBD2. This CDR3 comprises 12 residues. Germline CDR1 reads SGDLS; CDR2 reads YYNGEE. Trimming cost V 7 bases and J 7 bases; bases outside gene matches: 8. CDR3 nucleotide sequence: TGTGCCAGCGGATTCCTCGGGGGGGAGCAGTACTTC. This sequence encodes CASGFLGGEQYF.

This clone came up once. This chain links TRBV11-2 with TRBJ1-1; possibly TRBD1 for D (5 bases). Germline CDR1 is SGHAT and CDR2 is FQNNGV. The CDR3 contains 15 residues. V lost 1 base to trimming and J lost 4 bases, with 13 bases between them. CDR3 sequence (DNA): TGTGCCAGCAGCTTAGGAAGGGCGGGGGGCACTGAAGCTTTCTTT. This encodes CASSLGRAGGTEAFF.

This clone was counted between two and nine times. The sample holds other DNA sequences that translate to the same CDR3. This chain connects TRBV19 to TRBJ2-5, with 9 bases that match TRBD2. V shed 5 bases and J 4 bases; nucleotides not matched to a gene: 5. The germline gives CDR1 LNHDA, CDR2 SQIVND (reference sequence). CDR3 size: 14 residues. CDR3 loop: CASSLGTSPETQYF. Here the CDR3 DNA reads TGTGCCAGTAGTCTTGGGACTAGCCCAGAGACCCAGTACTTC. The entire variable domain, with the rest obtained from reference TRBV19 and TRBJ2-5, is as follows: DGGITQSPKYLFRKEGQNVTLSCEQNLNHDAMYWYRQDPGQGLRLIYYSQIVNDFQKGDIAEGYSVSREKKESFPLTVTSAQKNPTAFYLCASSLGTSPETQYFGPGTRLLVL.

The chain joins TRBV19 to TRBJ1-4, with 7 bases identical to TRBD1. The V gene end was trimmed by 7 bases and the J gene end by 0 bases; junction bases not matched to a gene: 5. The germline CDR1 and CDR2 sequences are LNHDA and SQIVND (reference sequence). This CDR3 region has 15 residues. The CDR3: CASKEGGATNEKLFF. DNA for the CDR3: TGTGCCAGTAAAGAAGGGGGCGCAACTAATGAAAAACTGTTTTTT.

V and J are TRBV19 and TRBJ1-2; 7 bases are shared with TRBD1. The CDR3 has 14 residues. Germline trimming cut 6 bases from V and 2 bases from J; bases unmatched to any gene: 6. Germline loops: CDR1 LNHDA, CDR2 SQIVND (reference sequence). CDR3 in DNA: TGTGCCAGTAGGACGACAGGGACCAACTATGGCTACACCTTC. It encodes CASRTTGTNYGYTF.